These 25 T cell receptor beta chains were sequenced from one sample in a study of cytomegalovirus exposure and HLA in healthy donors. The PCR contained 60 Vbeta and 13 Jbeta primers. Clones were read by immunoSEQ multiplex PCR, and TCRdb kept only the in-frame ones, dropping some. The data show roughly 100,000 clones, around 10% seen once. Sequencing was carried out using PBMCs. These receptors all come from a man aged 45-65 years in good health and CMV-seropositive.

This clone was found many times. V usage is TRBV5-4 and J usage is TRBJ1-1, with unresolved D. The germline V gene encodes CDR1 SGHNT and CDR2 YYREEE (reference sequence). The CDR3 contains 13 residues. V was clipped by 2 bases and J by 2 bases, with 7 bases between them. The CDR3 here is CASSFQTNTEAFF. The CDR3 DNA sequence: TGTGCCAGCAGCTTCCAGACAAACACTGAAGCTTTCTTT.

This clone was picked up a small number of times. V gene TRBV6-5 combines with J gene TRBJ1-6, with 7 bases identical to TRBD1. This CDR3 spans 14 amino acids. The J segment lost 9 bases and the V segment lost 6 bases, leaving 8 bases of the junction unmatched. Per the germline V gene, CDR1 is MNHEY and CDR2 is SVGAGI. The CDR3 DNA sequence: TGTGCCAGCAGGAGAACAGGGGAAAGTTCACCCCTCCACTTT. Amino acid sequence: CASRRTGESSPLHF.

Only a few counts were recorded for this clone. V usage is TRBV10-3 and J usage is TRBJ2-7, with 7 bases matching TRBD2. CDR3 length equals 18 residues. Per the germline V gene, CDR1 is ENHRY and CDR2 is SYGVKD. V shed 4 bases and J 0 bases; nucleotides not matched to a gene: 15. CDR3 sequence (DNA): TGTGCCATCAGTGGCCCCCGTCAGACGGCGGGGGACTCCTACGAGCAGTACTTC. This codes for CAISGPRQTAGDSYEQYF.

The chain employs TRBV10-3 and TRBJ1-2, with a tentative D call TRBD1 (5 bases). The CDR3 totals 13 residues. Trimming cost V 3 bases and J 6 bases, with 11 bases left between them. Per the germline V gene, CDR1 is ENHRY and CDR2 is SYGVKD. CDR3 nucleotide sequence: TGTGCCATCAGTGATCCCCGCAGGGATGGCTACACCTTC. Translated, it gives CAISDPRRDGYTF.

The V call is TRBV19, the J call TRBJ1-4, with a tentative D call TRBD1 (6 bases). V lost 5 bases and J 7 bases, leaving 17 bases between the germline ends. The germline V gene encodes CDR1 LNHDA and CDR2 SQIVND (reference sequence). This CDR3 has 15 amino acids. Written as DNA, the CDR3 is TGTGCCAGTAGTCTCGGACAGCCCGGACGTGAAAAACTGTTTTTT. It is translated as CASSLGQPGREKLFF.

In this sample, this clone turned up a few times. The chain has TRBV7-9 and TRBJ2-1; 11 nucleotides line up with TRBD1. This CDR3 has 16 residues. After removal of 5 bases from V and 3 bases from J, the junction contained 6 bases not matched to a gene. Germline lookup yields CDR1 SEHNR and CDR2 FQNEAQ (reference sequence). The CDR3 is CASSQGQGVGYNEQFF. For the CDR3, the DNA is TGTGCCAGCAGCCAGGGACAGGGGGTTGGCTACAATGAGCAGTTCTTC. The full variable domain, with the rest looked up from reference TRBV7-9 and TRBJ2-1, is DTGVSQNPRHKITKRGQNVTFRCDPISEHNRLYWYRQTLGQGPEFLTYFQNEAQLEKSRLLSDRFSAERPKGSFSTLEIQRTEQGDSAMYLCASSQGQGVGYNEQFFGPGTRLTVL.

The CDR3 coding sequence is TGTGCCAGCCACCCGGGGCAGGGGGCGAATGAGCAGTTCTTC. Amino acids: CASHPGQGANEQFF. The V and J genes are TRBV4-2 and TRBJ2-1, with 8 bases aligning to TRBD1. Germline assignment: CDR1 LGHNA and CDR2 YNFKEQ. This CDR3 is built from 14 residues. V shed 8 bases and J 7 bases; nucleotides not matched to a gene: 10.

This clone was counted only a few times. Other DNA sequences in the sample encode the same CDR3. DNA of the CDR3: TGTGCCAGCAGCACCCGGGGAAAAGCTTTCTTT. It specifies CASSTRGKAFF. V gene TRBV13 combines with J gene TRBJ1-1; no reliable D call. V was pared by 5 bases and J by 9 bases, with 10 bases between. In germline, CDR1 is PRHDT, CDR2 FYEKMQ (reference sequence). The CDR3 sequence is 11 residues long.

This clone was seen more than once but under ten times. The CDR3 nucleotides are TGCGCCAGCAGTCCGGGACTTTCTTGGTTATATACGCAGTATTTT. Translating gives CASSPGLSWLYTQYF. V usage is TRBV5-1 and J usage is TRBJ2-3; possibly TRBD2 for D (6 bases). The CDR3 consists of 15 residues. Trimming took 5 bases from V and 7 from J, leaving 20 bases between them. The V gene's germline CDR1 is SGHRS and CDR2 YFSETQ.

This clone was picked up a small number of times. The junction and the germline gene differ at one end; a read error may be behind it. The CDR3 protein is CSVVGTGPGYAF. The CDR3 bases are TGCAGCGTTGTCGGGACAGGGCCTGGCTACGCCTTC. V is TRBV29-1 and J is TRBJ1-2; 9 bases are shared with TRBD1. This CDR3 region has 12 residues. Germline V gene sequence: CDR1 SQVTM, CDR2 ANQGSEA.

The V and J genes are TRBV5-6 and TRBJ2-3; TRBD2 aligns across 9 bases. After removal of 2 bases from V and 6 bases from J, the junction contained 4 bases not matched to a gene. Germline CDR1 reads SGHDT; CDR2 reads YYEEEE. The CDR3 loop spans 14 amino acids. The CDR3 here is CASSFISGSDTQYF. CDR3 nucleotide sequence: TGTGCCAGCAGCTTTATTAGCGGGAGTGATACGCAGTATTTT.

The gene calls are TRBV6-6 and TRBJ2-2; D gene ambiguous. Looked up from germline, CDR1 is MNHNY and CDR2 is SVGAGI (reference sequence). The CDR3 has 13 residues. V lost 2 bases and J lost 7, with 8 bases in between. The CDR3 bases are TGTGCCAGCAGTTACCCTGGAGTCGGGGAGCTGTTTTTT. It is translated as CASSYPGVGELFF.

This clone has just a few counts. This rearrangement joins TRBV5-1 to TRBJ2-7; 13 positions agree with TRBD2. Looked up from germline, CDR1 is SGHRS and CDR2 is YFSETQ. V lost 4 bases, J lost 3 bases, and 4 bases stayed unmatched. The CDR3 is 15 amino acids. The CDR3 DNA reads TGCGCCAGCAGCGCCGGGACTAGCGGGGACTACGAGCAGTACTTC. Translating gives CASSAGTSGDYEQYF.

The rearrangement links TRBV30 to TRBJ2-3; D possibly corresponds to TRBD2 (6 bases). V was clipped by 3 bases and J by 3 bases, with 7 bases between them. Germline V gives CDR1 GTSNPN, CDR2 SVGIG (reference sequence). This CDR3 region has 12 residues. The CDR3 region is CAWRRDTDTQYF. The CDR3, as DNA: TGTGCCTGGAGGCGGGATACAGATACGCAGTATTTT.

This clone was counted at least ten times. The CDR3 DNA reads as TGCGCCAGCGTCAGGGACACTCTCTCCTCTGGGGCCAACGTCCTGACTTTC. Translated, it gives CASVRDTLSSGANVLTF. This chain joins TRBV5-1 and TRBJ2-6; D is possibly TRBD1 (6 bases). The ends were cut back, 7 bases at V and 0 bases at J, with 17 bases in the middle. Per the germline V gene, CDR1 is SGHRS and CDR2 is YFSETQ. This CDR3 region has 17 residues.

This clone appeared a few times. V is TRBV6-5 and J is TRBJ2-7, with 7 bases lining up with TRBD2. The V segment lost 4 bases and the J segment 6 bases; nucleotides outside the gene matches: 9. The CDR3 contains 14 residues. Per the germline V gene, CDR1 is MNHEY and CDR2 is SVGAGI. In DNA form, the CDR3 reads TGTGCCAGCAGTTCCCCCAGCGGGATCTTCGAGCAGTACTTC. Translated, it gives CASSSPSGIFEQYF.

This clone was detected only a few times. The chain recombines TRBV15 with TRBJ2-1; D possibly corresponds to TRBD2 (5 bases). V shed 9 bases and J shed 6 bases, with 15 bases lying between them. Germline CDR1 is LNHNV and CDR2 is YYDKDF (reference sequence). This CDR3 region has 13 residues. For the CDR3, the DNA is TGTGCCACGAATTTTGCGAGGGCCAATGAGCAGTTCTTC. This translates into CATNFARANEQFF.

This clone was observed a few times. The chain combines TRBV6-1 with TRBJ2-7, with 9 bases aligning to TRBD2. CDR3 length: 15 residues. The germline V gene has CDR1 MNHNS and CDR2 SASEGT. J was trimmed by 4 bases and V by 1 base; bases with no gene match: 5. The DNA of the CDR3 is TGTGCCAGCAGTGAAGTAGCGGGAGCTTCGTACGAGCAGTACTTC. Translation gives CASSEVAGASYEQYF.

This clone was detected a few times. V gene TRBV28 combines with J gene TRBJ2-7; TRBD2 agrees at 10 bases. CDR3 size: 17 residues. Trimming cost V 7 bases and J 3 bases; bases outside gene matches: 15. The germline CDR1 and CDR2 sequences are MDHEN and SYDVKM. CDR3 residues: CASNGASGSRDGYEQYF. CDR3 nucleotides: TGTGCCAGCAACGGGGCTAGCGGGAGTAGGGATGGCTACGAGCAGTACTTC.

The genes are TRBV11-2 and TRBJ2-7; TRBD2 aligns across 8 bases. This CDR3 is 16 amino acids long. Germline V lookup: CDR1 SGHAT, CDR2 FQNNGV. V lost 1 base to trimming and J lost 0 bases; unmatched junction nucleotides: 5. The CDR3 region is CASSLGRAGGSYEQYF. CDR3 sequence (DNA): TGTGCCAGCAGCTTAGGTCGGGCGGGAGGCTCCTACGAGCAGTACTTC. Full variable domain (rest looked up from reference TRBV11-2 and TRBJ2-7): EAGVAQSPRYKIIEKRQSVAFWCNPISGHATLYWYQQILGQGPKLLIQFQNNGVVDDSQLPKDRFSAERLKGVDSTLKIQPAKLEDSAVYLCASSLGRAGGSYEQYFGPGTRLTVT.

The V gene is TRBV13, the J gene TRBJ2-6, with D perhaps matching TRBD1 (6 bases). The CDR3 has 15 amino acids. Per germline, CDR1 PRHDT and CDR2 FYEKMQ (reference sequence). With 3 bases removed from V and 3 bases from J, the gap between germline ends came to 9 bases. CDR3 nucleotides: TGTGCCAGCAGCTTCTACAGGGTTGGGGCCAACGTCCTGACTTTC. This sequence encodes CASSFYRVGANVLTF.

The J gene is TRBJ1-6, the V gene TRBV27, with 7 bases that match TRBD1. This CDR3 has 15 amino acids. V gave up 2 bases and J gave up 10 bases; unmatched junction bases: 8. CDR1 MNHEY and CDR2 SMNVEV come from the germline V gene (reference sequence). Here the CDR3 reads CASSLGQGGGSPLHF. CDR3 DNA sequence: TGTGCCAGCAGTTTAGGTCAGGGGGGCGGATCACCCCTCCACTTT.

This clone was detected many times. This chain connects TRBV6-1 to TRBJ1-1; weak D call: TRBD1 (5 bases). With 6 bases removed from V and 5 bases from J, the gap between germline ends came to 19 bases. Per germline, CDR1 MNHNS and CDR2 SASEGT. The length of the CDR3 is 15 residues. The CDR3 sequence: CASSVDWGVGTEAFF. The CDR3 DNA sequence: TGTGCCAGCAGCGTCGACTGGGGGGTAGGGACTGAAGCTTTCTTT.

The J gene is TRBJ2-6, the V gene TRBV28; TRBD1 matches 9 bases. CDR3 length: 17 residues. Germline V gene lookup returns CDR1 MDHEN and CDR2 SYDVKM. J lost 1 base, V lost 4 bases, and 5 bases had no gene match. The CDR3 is CASSWDRVKSGANVLTF. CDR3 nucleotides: TGTGCCAGCAGTTGGGACAGGGTGAAGTCTGGGGCCAACGTCCTGACTTTC.

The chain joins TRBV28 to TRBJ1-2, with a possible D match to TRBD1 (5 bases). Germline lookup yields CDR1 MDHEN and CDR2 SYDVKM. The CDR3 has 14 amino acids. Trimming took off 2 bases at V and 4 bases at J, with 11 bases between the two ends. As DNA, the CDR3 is TGTGCCAGCAGTTTAATAGTGACAGTCTATGGCTACACCTTC. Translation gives CASSLIVTVYGYTF.